This record concerns one TCR beta chain sequence. Its antigen is unidentified. This entry comes from a study of T cell repertoires in cytomegalovirus infection. MiXCR was run by TCRdb on the reads, yielding one entry per CDR3 protein. The sample records hundreds of thousands of distinct CDR3 sequences, about a third being singletons. Whole-study results and caveats: Of the TCR beta families, the public ones yielded a cumulative frequency that identified carriers of CMV plus the relevant HLA. Clonotype analysis showed dominance of the ex vivo response by HLA-C-restricted CMV-specific TCR beta clonotypes.

This CDR3 comprises 14 residues. Trimming took off 3 bases at V and 2 bases at J, with 10 bases between the two ends. Sequencing used cultured CD8+ T cells from PBMCs, obtained from culture after CMV antigen stimulation. The genes are TRBV12-3 or TRBV12-4 and TRBJ2-5; no definite D call. The TCR originated in a human donor in good health (CMV status not recorded). Some clones in this sample may be carry-over from other donors' samples. The CDR3 is CASSFTEEQETQYF. CDR3 DNA: TGTGCCAGCAGTTTTACGGAAGAACAAGAGACCCAGTACTTC.